A selection of T cell receptor beta chains follows, all from one sample in a study of T cells in Graves' hyperthyroidism and ophthalmopathy. TCRdb processed the multiplex PCR reads anew with MiXCR; each CDR3 protein has one entry. The sample yields approximately 400,000 distinct CDR3 sequences, about 15% seen once. Sequences were obtained from blood. These receptors all come from a young woman with Graves' hyperthyroidism. Both conserved end residues are part of each CDR3. D genes are given only for firm matches. Rows give clone size only sometimes, using once, few, many, or a class for an expanded clone.

15	TRBV12-3/TRBV12-4	-	few	TRBJ2-2	TGTGCCAGCAGTTTTGGGACAACGAACACCGGGGAGCTGTTTTTT	CASSFGTTNTGELFF
15	TRBV6-1	-	many	TRBJ2-7	TGTGCCAGCACCCAAGCTCGGCAGGAGGGCTACGAGCAGTACTTC	CASTQARQEGYEQYF
14	TRBV5-1	TRBD1	-	TRBJ2-5	TGCGCCAGCAGCACGGGACAGGGTGGAGAGACCCAGTACTTC	CASSTGQGGETQYF
19	TRBV12-3/TRBV12-4	TRBD2	many	TRBJ2-7	TGTGCCAGCAGTCCTTGGGGACTAGCGGGAGGTCTCCGCTCCTACGAGCAGTACTTC	CASSPWGLAGGLRSYEQYF
17	TRBV18	TRBD1	-	TRBJ1-6	TGTGCCAGCTCACCACCGTCTGGGACAGGGCGTAATTCACCCCTCCACTTT	CASSPPSGTGRNSPLHF
15	TRBV15	TRBD1	few	TRBJ1-4	TGTGCCACCAGCAGAATAACAGGGGGCGGTGAAAAACTGTTTTTT	CATSRITGGGEKLFF
16	TRBV30	-	-	TRBJ1-5	TGTGCCCGGACGCGGGGGTTTGAGAGGAGCAATCAGCCCCAGCATTTT	CARTRGFERSNQPQHF
14	TRBV29-1	-	many	TRBJ1-1	TGCAGCGTTGCCGCCGCGCCCGGGGGCACTGAAGCTTTCTTT	CSVAAAPGGTEAFF
14	TRBV6-1	TRBD1	-	TRBJ2-7	TGTGCCAGCAGCCTCATAGGGACAGGGGACGAGCAGTACTTC	CASSLIGTGDEQYF
14	TRBV7-6	-	-	TRBJ1-2	TGTGCCGGCAGCCCCCAGACAGATAACTATGGCTACACCTTC	CAGSPQTDNYGYTF
14	TRBV5-1	-	many	TRBJ1-2	TGCGCCAGCAGCTTGAGTGAGGGCGTAAGTGGCTACACCTTC	CASSLSEGVSGYTF
13	TRBV3-1	TRBD1	few	TRBJ1-5	TGTGCCAGCAGCCAGACAGGGGGCGAGCCCCAGCATTTT	CASSQTGGEPQHF
16	TRBV12-3/TRBV12-4	TRBD1	-	TRBJ1-2	TGTGCCAGCAGCCAAGGGTGGCAGGACAGGGTTGTTGGCTACACCTTC	CASSQGWQDRVVGYTF
15	TRBV5-1	TRBD2	-	TRBJ2-3	TGCGCCAGCAGCGAGGGGACTAGCGGGAGTAATACGCAGTATTTT	CASSEGTSGSNTQYF
11	TRBV20-1	-	many	TRBJ1-2	TGCAGTGCTAGCGCCTTCCTAGGCTACACCTTC	CSASAFLGYTF
15	TRBV11-2	-	many	TRBJ2-1	TGTGCCAGCAGCTTTGGGCTTGGGGGTTACAATGAGCAGTTCTTC	CASSFGLGGYNEQFF
13	TRBV6-1	-	many	TRBJ1-2	TGTGCCAGCAGTGAATCGACCCACTATGGCTACACCTTC	CASSESTHYGYTF
14	TRBV3-1	-	-	TRBJ1-1	TGTGCCAGCAGCCCCGCGGTAGTGAACACTGAAGCTTTCTTT	CASSPAVVNTEAFF
13	TRBV4-3	-	-	TRBJ2-7	TGCGCCAGCAGCCAAGAGGAATACGACGAGCAGTACTTC	CASSQEEYDEQYF
14	TRBV3-1	-	few	TRBJ2-2	TGTGCCAGCACCCCCGGGTCTAACACCGGGGAGCTGTTTTTT	CASTPGSNTGELFF
13	TRBV7-2	-	many	TRBJ2-3	TGTGCCAGCAACTTCCCCCCCTCAGATACGCAGTATTTT	CASNFPPSDTQYF
12	TRBV20-1	-	many	TRBJ2-3	TGCAGTGCCCGAATCCCCCCAGATACGCAGTATTTT	CSARIPPDTQYF
15	TRBV5-1	TRBD1	many	TRBJ2-5	TGCGCCAGCAGCCGTGGGACAGGGGGCGCGGAGACCCAGTACTTC	CASSRGTGGAETQYF
15	TRBV4-1	-	-	TRBJ1-2	TGCGCCAGCAGCCAAGACCCAGGGGCCGGCTATGGCTACACCTTC	CASSQDPGAGYGYTF
13	TRBV19	-	once	TRBJ2-2	TGTGCCAGTAGTATAGTTGCGGGGATGGAGCTGTTTTTT	CASSIVAGMELFF
14	TRBV5-1	TRBD2	many	TRBJ2-7	TGCGCCAGCAGCTTGGCCATAGCGGGAGGCGAGCAGTACTTC	CASSLAIAGGEQYF
12	TRBV6-2/TRBV6-3	-	-	TRBJ2-5	TGTGCCAGCAGTGTTATACAAGAGACCCAGTACTTC	CASSVIQETQYF
13	TRBV25-1	-	few	TRBJ1-6	TGTGCCAGCAGTGAATCCCCGGGCTCACCCCTCCACTTT	CASSESPGSPLHF
16	TRBV11-2	TRBD2	once	TRBJ2-2	TGTGCCAGCAGCTTAGACGGGAGGTGGGACACCGGGGAGCTGTTTTTT	CASSLDGRWDTGELFF
14	TRBV2	TRBD1	-	TRBJ1-1	TGTGCCAGCAGTGGGGGACAGGGGGCCATTGAAGCTTTCTTT	CASSGGQGAIEAFF
13	TRBV28	-	many	TRBJ1-4	TGTGCCAGCAATTCAGACACCGACGAAAAACTGTTTTTT	CASNSDTDEKLFF
13	TRBV10-3	-	once	TRBJ1-4	TGTGCCATCAGTGAACAACTCGGGGAAAAACTGTTTTTT	CAISEQLGEKLFF
13	TRBV10-3	-	-	TRBJ1-5	TGTGCCATCAGTGAGTCGGAGGGTCAGCCCCAGCATTTT	CAISESEGQPQHF
13	TRBV2	-	many	TRBJ1-1	TGTGCCAGCAGTGATGAGACACACACTGAAGCTTTCTTT	CASSDETHTEAFF
15	TRBV27	TRBD2	many	TRBJ2-7	TGTGCCACCCACAAGGAGACTAGCGGGAGTTACGAGCAGTACTTC	CATHKETSGSYEQYF
14	TRBV5-1	-	-	TRBJ1-1	TGCGCCAGCAGCTTGGAGGACAGCCGCACTGAAGTTTTCTTT	CASSLEDSRTEVFF
15	TRBV7-9	-	few	TRBJ2-3	TGTGCCAGCAGCTTAGACGTGGGGCCAGGGGATGCGCAGTATTTT	CASSLDVGPGDAQYF
15	TRBV7-3	TRBD2	many	TRBJ2-3	TGTGCCAGCAGATTGACTAGCGGGATTACAGATACGCAGTATTTT	CASRLTSGITDTQYF
16	TRBV12-5	TRBD2	many	TRBJ2-1	TGTGCTAGTGGTTCTGGTAGCGGGGGCTCCTACAATGAGCAGTTCTTC	CASGSGSGGSYNEQFF
14	TRBV5-6	-	-	TRBJ2-7	TGTGCCAGCAGCACGGACTGGGACGCCTACGAGCAGTACTTC	CASSTDWDAYEQYF
14	TRBV6-1	-	many	TRBJ1-1	TGTGCCAGCAGGGCCTCGGGAGAGAACACTGAAGCTTTCTTT	CASRASGENTEAFF
12	TRBV7-2	TRBD2	-	TRBJ2-7	TGTGCCAGCGGGACTAGCTCCTACGAGCAGTACTTC	CASGTSSYEQYF
14	TRBV10-3	TRBD2	many	TRBJ2-7	TGTGCCATCAGTGAGGCTAGCGGGAGTTACGAGCAGTACTTC	CAISEASGSYEQYF
12	TRBV6-1	-	-	TRBJ1-4	TGTGCCACCCTAGGTCCTAATGAAAAACTGTTTTTT	CATLGPNEKLFF
15	TRBV7-9	TRBD1	few	TRBJ1-1	TGTGCCAGCAGCCAGAGACAGGGCCTGAACACTGAAGCTTTCTTT	CASSQRQGLNTEAFF
14	TRBV19	-	few	TRBJ2-2	TGTGCCAGTACCCCGAGAGGGGACACCGGGGAGCTGTTTTTT	CASTPRGDTGELFF